This passage covers 20 T cell receptor beta chains from one sample sequenced in a study of T cell responses to AZD1222 COVID-19 vaccine. Only in-frame clones appear in the TCRdb table, and some are missing; sequencing was by immunoSEQ multiplex PCR. The sample holds around 80,000 clones, 75% to 95% seen once. The source material was peripheral blood, sampled 28 days after the second AZD1222 dose. The receptors here all came from an adult who received the AZD1222 COVID-19 vaccine.

V gene TRBV7-3 combines with J gene TRBJ2-1, with 9 bases matching TRBD2. V gave up 8 bases and J gave up 4 bases; unmatched junction bases: 9. The CDR3 totals 15 residues. The germline V gene encodes CDR1 SGHTA and CDR2 FQGTGA. CDR3 sequence (DNA): TGTGCCAGCGCTAGCGGGATAGGGGCTTACAATGAGCAGTTCTTC. As protein: CASASGIGAYNEQFF.

The chain joins TRBV19 to TRBJ2-3; D uncertain. Germline CDR1 and CDR2: LNHDA and SQIVND (reference sequence). V was trimmed by 6 bases and J by 4 bases, leaving 11 bases between them. The CDR3 spans 13 residues. The CDR3 here is CASSQGSSDTQYF. In nucleotides, the CDR3 is TGTGCCAGTAGCCAAGGGTCTTCAGATACGCAGTATTTT. Together with reference TRBV19 and TRBJ2-3, the CDR3 gives the full variable domain: DGGITQSPKYLFRKEGQNVTLSCEQNLNHDAMYWYRQDPGQGLRLIYYSQIVNDFQKGDIAEGYSVSREKKESFPLTVTSAQKNPTAFYLCASSQGSSDTQYFGPGTRLTVL.

The chain joins TRBV7-3 to TRBJ2-3; D is perhaps TRBD1 or TRBD2 (5 bases each). V was shortened by 5 bases and J by 6 bases, with 15 bases between the two germline ends. CDR1 and CDR2 from the germline V gene are SGHTA and FQGTGA. The CDR3 covers 14 residues. The CDR3 sequence: CASSLRDPGDTQYF. CDR3 nucleotides: TGTGCCAGCAGCCTCCGGGACCCTGGGGATACGCAGTATTTT.

The chain is built from TRBV3-1 (or the pseudogene TRBV3-2) and TRBJ1-5, with D uncertain. CDR1 is LGHDT, CDR2 YNNKEL, per germline (reference sequence). The CDR3 consists of 16 residues. Trimming took 1 base from V and 4 from J, leaving 14 bases between them. The DNA for the CDR3 is TGTGCCAGCAGCCAAGGATCGGCAGGCTCTAATCAGCCCCAGCATTTT. Translating gives CASSQGSAGSNQPQHF.

The V gene is TRBV6-2 or TRBV6-3, the J gene TRBJ2-7, with unresolved D. Germline V gives CDR1 MNHEY, CDR2 SVGEGT. V lost 6 bases and J 3 bases, leaving 12 bases between the germline ends. This CDR3 has 13 amino acids. CDR3 bases: TGTGCCAGCAGCGAATGGGTGTACTACGAGCAGTACTTC. It yields the protein CASSEWVYYEQYF.

Here the CDR3 reads CASSQAQGAGEQYF. The CDR3 nucleotides are TGTGCCAGCAGCCAAGCACAGGGGGCTGGCGAGCAGTACTTC. This chain connects TRBV3-1 (or the pseudogene TRBV3-2) to TRBJ2-7, with 9 bases fitting TRBD1. V lost 1 base, J lost 6 bases, and 4 bases stayed unmatched. The germline V gene has CDR1 LGHDT and CDR2 YNNKEL (reference sequence). This CDR3 is 14 amino acids long.

CDR3 DNA sequence: TGTGCCAGCAGCTTTAGGTCCCCAAGCTCCTACGAGCAGTACTTC. Its translation: CASSFRSPSSYEQYF. J is TRBJ2-7 and V is TRBV5-6; D not certain. Germline CDR1 and CDR2: SGHDT and YYEEEE. This CDR3 is built from 15 residues. Trimming stripped 2 bases from V and 0 bases from J, with 12 bases between.

The rearrangement links TRBV19 to TRBJ1-1; tentatively, D is TRBD1 (6 bases). There are 14 residues in the CDR3. Germline V lookup: CDR1 LNHDA, CDR2 SQIVND (reference sequence). Trimming removed 7 bases from V and 3 bases from J, with 15 bases in between. DNA for the CDR3: TGTGCCAGTAAAACCAACAGGGTGGACACTGAAGCTTTCTTT. Its translation is CASKTNRVDTEAFF.

This chain joins TRBV2 and TRBJ2-1; 10 bases match TRBD2. CDR3 length: 17 amino acids. Germline CDR1 SNHLY, CDR2 FYNNEI. V shed 7 bases, J shed 6 bases, and the junction held 15 bases outside the gene matches. In nucleotides, the CDR3 is TGTGCCAGCAATGTTGGGCTAGCGGGAGTAAGGGGCAATGAGCAGTTCTTC. It is translated as CASNVGLAGVRGNEQFF.

The V gene is TRBV11-1, the J gene TRBJ2-3; TRBD2 agrees at 12 bases. The CDR3 is 16 amino acids. The germline V gene encodes CDR1 SGHAT and CDR2 FQDESV (reference sequence). V shed 3 bases and J 5 bases; nucleotides not matched to a gene: 6. For the CDR3, the DNA is TGTGCCAGCAGCTTTAGTCTAGCGGGAGGGGAAGATACGCAGTATTTT. Translating gives CASSFSLAGGEDTQYF. Together with reference TRBV11-1 and TRBJ2-3, the CDR3 gives the full variable domain: EAEVAQSPRYKITEKSQAVAFWCDPISGHATLYWYRQILGQGPELLVQFQDESVVDDSQLPKDRFSAERLKGVDSTLKIQPAELGDSAMYLCASSFSLAGGEDTQYFGPGTRLTVL.

Only a few counts were recorded for this clone. The chain joins TRBV12-1 to TRBJ1-6; the D call of TRBD1 is as the table states it, not checked on the DNA. TRBV12-1 is described as a pseudogene. This CDR3 spans 15 amino acids. CDR3 residues: CASSFDGDRGSPLHF. As DNA, the CDR3 is TGTGCCAGCAGCTTTGACGGGGACAGGGGTTCACCCCTCCACTTT.

The rearrangement uses TRBV2 and TRBJ2-5; possible D gene TRBD2, 5 bases. There are 13 residues in the CDR3. With 4 bases removed from V and 5 bases from J, the gap between germline ends came to 11 bases. CDR1 and CDR2 (germline): SNHLY, FYNNEI. This CDR3 reads CASSGLAGETQYF. Here the CDR3 DNA reads TGTGCCAGCAGTGGGCTAGCTGGCGAGACCCAGTACTTC.

This clone was counted between two and nine times. The chain carries TRBV19 and TRBJ2-1; D unresolved. The CDR3 covers 15 residues. V dropped 3 bases and J dropped 8 bases, with 17 bases sitting between them. CDR1 and CDR2 (germline): LNHDA, SQIVND (reference sequence). CDR3 bases: TGTGCCAGTAGTATTTTTGCCGCTCTACCATATGAGCAGTTCTTC. This translates into CASSIFAALPYEQFF.

V is TRBV9 and J is TRBJ2-3, with TRBD2 as a possible D gene (5 bases). The CDR3 runs to 14 residues. Germline V gives CDR1 SGDLS, CDR2 YYNGEE. V gave up 6 bases and J gave up 2 bases, with 13 bases separating them. CDR3 sequence: CASTETSDTDTQYF. DNA for the CDR3: TGTGCCAGCACCGAAACTAGTGACACAGATACGCAGTATTTT.

The chain has TRBV19 and TRBJ2-5, with a tentative D call TRBD1 (6 bases). Looked up from germline, CDR1 is LNHDA and CDR2 is SQIVND (reference sequence). The V and J ends lost 4 bases and 5 bases respectively, with 14 bases between them. This CDR3 region has 14 residues. CDR3 amino acids: CASSTATGGETQYF. CDR3 in DNA: TGTGCCAGTAGTACGGCGACAGGCGGGGAGACCCAGTACTTC.

The chain recombines TRBV30 with TRBJ1-4; maybe TRBD1 (5 bases). The V end lost 7 bases, the J end lost 7 bases, and 19 bases lay between the germline ends. Germline V gene data show CDR1 as GTSNPN and CDR2 as SVGIG (reference sequence). CDR3 size: 14 residues. The CDR3 sequence is CAYQKGLRGEKLFF. CDR3 sequence (DNA): TGTGCCTACCAAAAGGGACTGCGTGGTGAAAAACTGTTTTTT. The whole variable domain, filled in from reference TRBV30 and TRBJ1-4, reads SQTIHQWPATLVQPVGSPLSLECTVEGTSNPNLYWYRQAAGRGLQLLFYSVGIGQISSEVPQNLSASRPQDRQFILSSKKLLLSDSGFYLCAYQKGLRGEKLFFGSGTQLSVL.

This clone has only one observation. This rearrangement joins TRBV5-1 to TRBJ1-1; 9 bases map to TRBD1. Germline-derived CDR1 and CDR2 are SGHRS and YFSETQ. This CDR3 contains 14 residues. The V gene end was trimmed by 4 bases and the J gene end by 6 bases; junction bases not matched to a gene: 7. DNA of the CDR3: TGCGCCAGCAGCAGGGGGACAGGGAGCGCTGAAGCTTTCTTT. Translated: CASSRGTGSAEAFF.

The chain joins TRBV9 to TRBJ2-5; D is possibly TRBD1 (5 bases). This CDR3 comprises 13 residues. V was cut by 1 base and J by 5 bases, with 9 bases left in between. The germline CDR1 and CDR2 sequences are SGDLS and YYNGEE. CDR3 protein: CASSVMGPETQYF. In DNA form, the CDR3 reads TGTGCCAGCAGCGTAATGGGGCCGGAGACCCAGTACTTC.

This clone came up a few times. V and J are TRBV2 and TRBJ2-1, with 9 bases lining up with TRBD2. Per germline, CDR1 SNHLY and CDR2 FYNNEI. The CDR3 covers 13 residues. Germline trimming cut 3 bases from V and 10 bases from J; bases unmatched to any gene: 4. The CDR3 here is CASSEIAGVEQFF. The CDR3 DNA reads TGTGCCAGCAGTGAGATAGCGGGAGTGGAGCAGTTCTTC.

The chain links TRBV30 to TRBJ1-2; possible D gene TRBD1, 6 bases. Germline CDR1 and CDR2: GTSNPN and SVGIG (reference sequence). The CDR3 runs to 11 residues. Between the trimmed V and J ends, which lost 4 bases and 6 bases, there was a span of 9 bases. The CDR3 coding sequence is TGTGCCTGGAACAGGGACCATGGCTACACCTTC. Amino acids: CAWNRDHGYTF.